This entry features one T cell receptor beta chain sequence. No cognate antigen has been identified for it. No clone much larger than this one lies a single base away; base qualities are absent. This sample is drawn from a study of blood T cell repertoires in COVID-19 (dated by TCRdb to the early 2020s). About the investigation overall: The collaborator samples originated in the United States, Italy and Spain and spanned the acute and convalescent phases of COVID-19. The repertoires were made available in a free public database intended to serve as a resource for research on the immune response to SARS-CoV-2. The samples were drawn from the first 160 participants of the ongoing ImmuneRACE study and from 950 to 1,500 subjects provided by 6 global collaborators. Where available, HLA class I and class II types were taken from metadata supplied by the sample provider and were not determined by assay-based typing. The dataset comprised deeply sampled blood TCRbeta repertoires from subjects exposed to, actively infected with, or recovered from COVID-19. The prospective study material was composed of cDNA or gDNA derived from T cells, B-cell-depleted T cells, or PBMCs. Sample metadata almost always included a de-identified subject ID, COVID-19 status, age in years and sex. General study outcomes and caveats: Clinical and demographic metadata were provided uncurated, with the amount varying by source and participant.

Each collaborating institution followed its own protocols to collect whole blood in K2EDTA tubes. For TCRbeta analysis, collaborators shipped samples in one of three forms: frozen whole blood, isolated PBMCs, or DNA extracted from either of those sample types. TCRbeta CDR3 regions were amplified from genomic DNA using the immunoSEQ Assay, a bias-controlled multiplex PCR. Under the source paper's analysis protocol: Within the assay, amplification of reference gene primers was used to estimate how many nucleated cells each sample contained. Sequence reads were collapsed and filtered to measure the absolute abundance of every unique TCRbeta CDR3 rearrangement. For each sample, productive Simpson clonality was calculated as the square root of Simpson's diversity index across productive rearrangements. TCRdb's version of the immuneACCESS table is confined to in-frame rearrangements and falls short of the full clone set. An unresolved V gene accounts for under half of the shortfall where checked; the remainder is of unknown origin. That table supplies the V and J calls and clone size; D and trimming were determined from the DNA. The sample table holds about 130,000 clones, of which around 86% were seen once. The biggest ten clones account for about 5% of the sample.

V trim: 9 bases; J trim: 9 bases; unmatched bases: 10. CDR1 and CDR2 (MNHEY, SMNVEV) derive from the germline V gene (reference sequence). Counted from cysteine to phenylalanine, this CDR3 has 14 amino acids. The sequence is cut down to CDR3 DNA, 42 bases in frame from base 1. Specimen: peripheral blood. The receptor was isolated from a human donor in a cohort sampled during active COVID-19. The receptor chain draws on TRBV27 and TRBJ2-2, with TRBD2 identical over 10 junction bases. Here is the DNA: TGTGCCAGGCACAGACTAGCGGGTTTTTGGGAGCTGTTTTTT. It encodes CARHRLAGFWELFF.